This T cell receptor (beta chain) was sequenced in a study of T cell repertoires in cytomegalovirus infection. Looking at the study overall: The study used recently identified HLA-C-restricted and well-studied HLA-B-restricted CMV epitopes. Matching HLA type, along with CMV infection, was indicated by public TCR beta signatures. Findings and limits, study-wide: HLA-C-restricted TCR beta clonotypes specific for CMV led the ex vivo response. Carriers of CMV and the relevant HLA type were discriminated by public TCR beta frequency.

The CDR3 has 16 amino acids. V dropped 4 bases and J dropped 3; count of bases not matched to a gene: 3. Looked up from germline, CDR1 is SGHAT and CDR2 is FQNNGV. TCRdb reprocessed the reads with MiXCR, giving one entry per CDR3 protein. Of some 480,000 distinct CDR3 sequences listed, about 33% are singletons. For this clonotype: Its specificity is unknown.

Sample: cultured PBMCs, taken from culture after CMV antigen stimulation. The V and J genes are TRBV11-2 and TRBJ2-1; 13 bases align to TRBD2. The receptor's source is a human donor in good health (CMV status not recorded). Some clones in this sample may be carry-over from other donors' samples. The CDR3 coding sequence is TGTGCCAGCAGCTCCTGGACTAGCGGGGGCTACAATGAGCAGTTCTTC. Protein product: CASSSWTSGGYNEQFF.